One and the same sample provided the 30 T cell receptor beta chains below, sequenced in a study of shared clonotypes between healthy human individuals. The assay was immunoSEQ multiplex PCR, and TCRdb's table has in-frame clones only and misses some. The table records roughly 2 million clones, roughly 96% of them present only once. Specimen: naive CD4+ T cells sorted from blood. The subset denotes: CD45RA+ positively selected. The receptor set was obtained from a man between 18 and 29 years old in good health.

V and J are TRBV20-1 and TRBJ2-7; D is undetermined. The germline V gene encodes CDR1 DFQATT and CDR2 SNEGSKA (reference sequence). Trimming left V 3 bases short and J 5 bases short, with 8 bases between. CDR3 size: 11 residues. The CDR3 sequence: CSASLGNEQYF. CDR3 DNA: TGCAGTGCTAGCCTAGGGAACGAGCAGTACTTC.

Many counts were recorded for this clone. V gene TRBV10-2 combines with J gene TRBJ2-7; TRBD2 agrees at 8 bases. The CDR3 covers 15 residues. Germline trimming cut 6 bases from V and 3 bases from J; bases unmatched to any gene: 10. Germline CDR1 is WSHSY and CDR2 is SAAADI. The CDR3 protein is CASSDSSGRGYEQYF. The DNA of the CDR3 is TGCGCCAGCAGCGACTCCAGCGGGAGAGGCTACGAGCAGTACTTC.

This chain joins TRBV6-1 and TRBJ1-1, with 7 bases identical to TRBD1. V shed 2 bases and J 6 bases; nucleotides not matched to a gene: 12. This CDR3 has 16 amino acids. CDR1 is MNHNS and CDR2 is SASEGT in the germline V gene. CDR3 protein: CASSEFFGQVGAEAFF. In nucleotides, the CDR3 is TGTGCCAGCAGTGAATTTTTTGGACAGGTCGGGGCTGAAGCTTTCTTT.

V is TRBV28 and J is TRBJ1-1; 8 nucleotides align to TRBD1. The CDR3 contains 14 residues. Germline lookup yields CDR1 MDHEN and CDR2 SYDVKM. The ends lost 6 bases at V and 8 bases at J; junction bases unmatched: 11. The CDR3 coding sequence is TGTGCCAGCAGGGTGACAGGGGAGTGGGGCGAAGCTTTCTTT. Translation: CASRVTGEWGEAFF.

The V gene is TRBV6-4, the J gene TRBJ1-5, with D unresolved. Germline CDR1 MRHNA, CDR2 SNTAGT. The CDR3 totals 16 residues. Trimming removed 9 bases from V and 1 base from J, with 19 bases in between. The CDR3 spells CASGNIFPGSNQPQHF. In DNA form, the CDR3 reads TGTGCCAGTGGGAACATCTTCCCGGGGAGCAATCAGCCCCAGCATTTT.

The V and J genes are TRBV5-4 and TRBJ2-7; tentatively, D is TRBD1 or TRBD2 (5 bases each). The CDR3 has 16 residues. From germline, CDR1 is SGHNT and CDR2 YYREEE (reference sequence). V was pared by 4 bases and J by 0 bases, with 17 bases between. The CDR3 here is CASSGTGQPSSYEQYF. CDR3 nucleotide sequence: TGTGCCAGCAGCGGGACCGGACAACCTAGCTCCTACGAGCAGTACTTC. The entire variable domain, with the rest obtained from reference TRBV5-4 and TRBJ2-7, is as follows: ETGVTQSPTHLIKTRGQQVTLRCSSQSGHNTVSWYQQALGQGPQFIFQYYREEENGRGNFPPRFSGLQFPNYSSELNVNALELDDSALYLCASSGTGQPSSYEQYFGPGTRLTVT.

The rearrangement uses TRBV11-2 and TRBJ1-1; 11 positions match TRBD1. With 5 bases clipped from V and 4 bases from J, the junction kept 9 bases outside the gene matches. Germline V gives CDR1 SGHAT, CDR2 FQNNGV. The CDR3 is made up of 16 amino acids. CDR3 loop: CASSTPDRGRGTEAFF. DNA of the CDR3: TGTGCCAGCAGCACCCCGGACAGGGGGCGCGGCACTGAAGCTTTCTTT.

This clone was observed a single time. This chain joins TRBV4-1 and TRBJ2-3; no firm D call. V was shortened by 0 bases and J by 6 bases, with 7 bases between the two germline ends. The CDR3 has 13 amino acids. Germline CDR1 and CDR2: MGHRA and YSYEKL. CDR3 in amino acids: CASSQDGWDTQYF. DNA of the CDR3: TGCGCCAGCAGCCAAGATGGATGGGATACGCAGTATTTT.

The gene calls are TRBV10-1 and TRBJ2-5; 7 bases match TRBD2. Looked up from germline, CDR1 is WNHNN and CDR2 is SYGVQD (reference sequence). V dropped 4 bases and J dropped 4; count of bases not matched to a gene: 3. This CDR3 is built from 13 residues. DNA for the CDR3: TGCGCCAGCAGTGCGGGGGGTGGAGAGACCCAGTACTTC. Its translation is CASSAGGGETQYF.

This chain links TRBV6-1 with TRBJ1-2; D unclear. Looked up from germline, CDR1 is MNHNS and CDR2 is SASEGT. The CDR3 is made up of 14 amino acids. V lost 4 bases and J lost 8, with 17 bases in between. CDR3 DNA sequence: TGTGCCAGCAGTGCCAGGTTCGTCGTAACGGGCTACACCTTC. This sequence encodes CASSARFVVTGYTF.

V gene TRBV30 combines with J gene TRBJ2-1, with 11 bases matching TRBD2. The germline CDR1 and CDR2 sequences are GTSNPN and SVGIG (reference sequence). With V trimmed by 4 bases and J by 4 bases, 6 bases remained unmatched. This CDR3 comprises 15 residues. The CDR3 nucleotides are TGTGCCTGGACGGATAGCGGGGGGGCTTACAATGAGCAGTTCTTC. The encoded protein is CAWTDSGGAYNEQFF.

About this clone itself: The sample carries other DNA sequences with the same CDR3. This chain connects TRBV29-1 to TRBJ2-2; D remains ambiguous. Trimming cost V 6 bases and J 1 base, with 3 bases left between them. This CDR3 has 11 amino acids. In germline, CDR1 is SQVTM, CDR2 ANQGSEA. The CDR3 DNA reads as TGCAGCGTGGGGAACACCGGGGAGCTGTTTTTT. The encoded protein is CSVGNTGELFF.

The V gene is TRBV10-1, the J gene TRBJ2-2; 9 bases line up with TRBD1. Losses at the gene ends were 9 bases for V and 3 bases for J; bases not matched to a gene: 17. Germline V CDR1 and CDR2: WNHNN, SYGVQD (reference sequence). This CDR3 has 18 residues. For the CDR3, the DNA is TGCGCCAGTGGGGCCCGGGACAGGGATTATGGGGACACCGGGGAGCTGTTTTTT. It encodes CASGARDRDYGDTGELFF.

The CDR3, as DNA: TGTGCCAGCAGTTACTCCCGGGACAGGGGGATCTACGAGCAGTACTTC. The encoded protein is CASSYSRDRGIYEQYF. The chain has TRBV6-5 and TRBJ2-7; TRBD1 matches at 11 bases. The V and J ends lost 0 bases and 3 bases, in that order; junction bases with no gene match: 4. CDR3 length: 16 amino acids. Germline V gene sequence: CDR1 MNHEY, CDR2 SVGAGI.

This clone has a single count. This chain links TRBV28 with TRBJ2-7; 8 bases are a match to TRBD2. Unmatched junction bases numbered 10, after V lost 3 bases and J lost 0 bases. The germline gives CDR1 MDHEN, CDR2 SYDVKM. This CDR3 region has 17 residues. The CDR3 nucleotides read TGTGCCAGCAGTTTGGCTAGCGGGCCTTACGGCTCCTACGAGCAGTACTTC. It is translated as CASSLASGPYGSYEQYF.

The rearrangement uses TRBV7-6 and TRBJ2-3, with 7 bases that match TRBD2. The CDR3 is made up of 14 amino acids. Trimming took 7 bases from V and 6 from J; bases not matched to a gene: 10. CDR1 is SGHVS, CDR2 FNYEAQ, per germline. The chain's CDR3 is CASTPGGFVDTQYF. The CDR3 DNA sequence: TGTGCCAGCACCCCCGGGGGGTTTGTGGATACGCAGTATTTT. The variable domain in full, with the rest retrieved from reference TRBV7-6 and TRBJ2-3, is GAGVSQSPRYKVTKRGQDVALRCDPISGHVSLYWYRQALGQGPEFLTYFNYEAQQDKSGLPNDRFSAERPEGSISTLTIQRTEQRDSAMYRCASTPGGFVDTQYFGPGTRLTVL.

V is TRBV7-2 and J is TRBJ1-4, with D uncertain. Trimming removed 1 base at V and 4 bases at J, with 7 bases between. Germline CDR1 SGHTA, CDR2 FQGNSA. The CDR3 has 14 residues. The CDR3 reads CASSLDTNNEKLFF. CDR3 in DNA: TGTGCCAGCAGCTTAGACACTAATAATGAAAAACTGTTTTTT.

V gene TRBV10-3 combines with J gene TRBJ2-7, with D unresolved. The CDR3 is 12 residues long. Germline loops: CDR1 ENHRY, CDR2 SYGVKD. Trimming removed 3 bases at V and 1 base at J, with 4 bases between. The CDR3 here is CAISEWSYEQYF. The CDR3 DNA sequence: TGTGCCATCAGTGAATGGTCCTACGAGCAGTACTTC.

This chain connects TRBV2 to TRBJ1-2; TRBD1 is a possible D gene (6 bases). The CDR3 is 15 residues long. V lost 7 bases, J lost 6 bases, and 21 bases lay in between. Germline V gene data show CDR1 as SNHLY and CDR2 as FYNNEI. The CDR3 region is CASNEGWQGRDGYTF. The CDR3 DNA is TGTGCCAGCAACGAAGGTTGGCAGGGGCGGGATGGCTACACCTTC.

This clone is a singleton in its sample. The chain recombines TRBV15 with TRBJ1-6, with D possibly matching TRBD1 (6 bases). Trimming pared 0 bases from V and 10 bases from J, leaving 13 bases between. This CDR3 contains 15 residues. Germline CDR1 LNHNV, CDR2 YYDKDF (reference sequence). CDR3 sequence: CATSREPGAASPLHF. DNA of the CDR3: TGTGCCACCAGCAGAGAACCAGGGGCTGCATCACCCCTCCACTTT.

The CDR3 region has the DNA TGTGCCAGCAGCTTAGTCTTCCGGGACAGGGCGTTAGAGACCCAGTACTTC. This codes for CASSLVFRDRALETQYF. V gene TRBV7-2 combines with J gene TRBJ2-5; 9 nucleotides line up with TRBD1. The length of the CDR3 is 17 residues. With V trimmed by 1 base and J by 4 bases, 10 bases remained unmatched. Germline assignment: CDR1 SGHTA and CDR2 FQGNSA.

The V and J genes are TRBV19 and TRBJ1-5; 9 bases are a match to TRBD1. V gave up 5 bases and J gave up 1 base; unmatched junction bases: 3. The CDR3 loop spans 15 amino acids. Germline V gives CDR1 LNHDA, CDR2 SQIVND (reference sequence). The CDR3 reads CASSPTGGSNQPQHF. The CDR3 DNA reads TGTGCCAGTAGTCCGACAGGGGGAAGCAATCAGCCCCAGCATTTT.

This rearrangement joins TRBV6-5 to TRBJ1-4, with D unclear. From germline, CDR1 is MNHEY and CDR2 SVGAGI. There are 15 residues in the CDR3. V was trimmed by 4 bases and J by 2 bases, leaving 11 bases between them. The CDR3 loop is CASSFNIITNEKLFF. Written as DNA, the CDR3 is TGTGCCAGCAGTTTTAACATTATCACTAATGAAAAACTGTTTTTT.

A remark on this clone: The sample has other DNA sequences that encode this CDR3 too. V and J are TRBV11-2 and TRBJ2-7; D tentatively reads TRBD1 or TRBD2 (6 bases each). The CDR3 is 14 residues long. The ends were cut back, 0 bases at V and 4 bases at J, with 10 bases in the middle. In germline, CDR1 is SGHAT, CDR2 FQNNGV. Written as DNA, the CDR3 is TGTGCCAGCAGCTTAGATCCGGGGGCTTACGAGCAGTACTTC. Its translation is CASSLDPGAYEQYF.

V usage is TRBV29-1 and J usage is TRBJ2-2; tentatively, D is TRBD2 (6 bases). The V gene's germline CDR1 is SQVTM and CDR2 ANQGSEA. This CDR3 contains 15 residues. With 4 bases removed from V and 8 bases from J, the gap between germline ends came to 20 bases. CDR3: CSVVVGTPSRGELFF. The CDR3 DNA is TGCAGCGTTGTAGTCGGGACTCCCTCGAGAGGGGAGCTGTTTTTT.

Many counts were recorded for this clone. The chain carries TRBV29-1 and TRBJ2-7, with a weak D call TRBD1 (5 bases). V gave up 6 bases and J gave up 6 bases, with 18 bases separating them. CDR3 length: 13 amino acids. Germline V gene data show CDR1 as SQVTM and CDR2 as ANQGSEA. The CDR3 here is CSVLTSPRGEQYF. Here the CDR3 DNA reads TGCAGCGTCCTGACAAGTCCAAGGGGCGAGCAGTACTTC.

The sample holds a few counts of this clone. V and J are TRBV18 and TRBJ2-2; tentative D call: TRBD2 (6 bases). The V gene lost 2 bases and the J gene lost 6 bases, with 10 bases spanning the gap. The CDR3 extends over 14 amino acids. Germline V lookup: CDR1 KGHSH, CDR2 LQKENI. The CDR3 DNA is TGTGCCAGCTCACCATTGGAGGGATCCGGGGAGCTGTTTTTT. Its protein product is CASSPLEGSGELFF.

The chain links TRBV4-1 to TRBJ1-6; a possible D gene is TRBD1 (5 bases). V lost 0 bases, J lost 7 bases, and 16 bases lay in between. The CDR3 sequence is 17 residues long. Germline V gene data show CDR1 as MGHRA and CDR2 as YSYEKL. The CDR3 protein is CASSQDPPGRANSPLHF. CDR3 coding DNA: TGCGCCAGCAGCCAAGATCCCCCCGGCAGGGCGAATTCACCCCTCCACTTT.

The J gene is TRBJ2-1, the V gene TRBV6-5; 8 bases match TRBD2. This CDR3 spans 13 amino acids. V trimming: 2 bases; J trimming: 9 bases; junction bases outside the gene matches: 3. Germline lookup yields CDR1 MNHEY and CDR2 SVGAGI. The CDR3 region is CASSYRAGGEQFF. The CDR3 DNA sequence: TGTGCCAGCAGTTACAGGGCGGGGGGTGAGCAGTTCTTC.

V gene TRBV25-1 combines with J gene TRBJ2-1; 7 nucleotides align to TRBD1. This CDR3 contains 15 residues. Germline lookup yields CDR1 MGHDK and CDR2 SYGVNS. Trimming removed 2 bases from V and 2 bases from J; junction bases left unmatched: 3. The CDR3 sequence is CASSEGTEAYNEQFF. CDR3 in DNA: TGTGCCAGCAGTGAAGGGACAGAGGCCTACAATGAGCAGTTCTTC.